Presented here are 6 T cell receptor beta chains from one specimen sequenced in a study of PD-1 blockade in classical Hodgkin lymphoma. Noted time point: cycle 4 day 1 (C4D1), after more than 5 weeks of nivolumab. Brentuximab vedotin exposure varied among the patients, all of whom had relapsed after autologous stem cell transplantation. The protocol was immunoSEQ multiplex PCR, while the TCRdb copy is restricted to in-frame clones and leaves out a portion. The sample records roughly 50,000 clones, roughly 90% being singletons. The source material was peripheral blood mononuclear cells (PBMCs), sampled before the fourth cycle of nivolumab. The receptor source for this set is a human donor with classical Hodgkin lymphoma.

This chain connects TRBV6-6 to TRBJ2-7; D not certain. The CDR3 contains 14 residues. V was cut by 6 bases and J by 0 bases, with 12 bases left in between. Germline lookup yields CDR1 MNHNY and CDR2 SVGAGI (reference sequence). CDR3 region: CASRVVSSSYEQYF. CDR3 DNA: TGTGCCAGCAGGGTAGTAAGTAGCTCCTACGAGCAGTACTTC.

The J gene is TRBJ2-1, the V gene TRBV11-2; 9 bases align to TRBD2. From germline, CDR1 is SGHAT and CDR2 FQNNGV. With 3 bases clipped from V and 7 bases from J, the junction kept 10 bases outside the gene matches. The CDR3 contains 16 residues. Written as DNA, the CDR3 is TGTGCCAGCAGCTTCCTCGGAGTAGCGGGAGAAAATGAGCAGTTCTTC. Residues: CASSFLGVAGENEQFF.

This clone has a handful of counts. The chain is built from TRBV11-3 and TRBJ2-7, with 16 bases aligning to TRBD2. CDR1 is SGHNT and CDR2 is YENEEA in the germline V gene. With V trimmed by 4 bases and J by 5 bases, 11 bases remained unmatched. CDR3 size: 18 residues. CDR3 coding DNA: TGTGCCAGCAGCTCCCCGGGACTAGCGGGAGGGCTCTTGAACGAGCAGTACTTC. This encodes CASSSPGLAGGLLNEQYF. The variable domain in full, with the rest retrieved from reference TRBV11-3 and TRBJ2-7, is EAGVVQSPRYKIIEKKQPVAFWCNPISGHNTLYWYLQNLGQGPELLIRYENEEAVDDSQLPKDRFSAERLKGVDSTLKIQPAELGDSAVYLCASSSPGLAGGLLNEQYFGPGTRLTVT.

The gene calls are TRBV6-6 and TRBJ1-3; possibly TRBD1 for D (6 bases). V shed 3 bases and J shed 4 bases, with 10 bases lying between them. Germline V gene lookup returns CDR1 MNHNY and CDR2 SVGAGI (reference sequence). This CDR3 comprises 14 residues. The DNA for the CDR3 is TGTGCCAGCAGTTATACAGGGCCCGGAAACACCATATATTTT. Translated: CASSYTGPGNTIYF.

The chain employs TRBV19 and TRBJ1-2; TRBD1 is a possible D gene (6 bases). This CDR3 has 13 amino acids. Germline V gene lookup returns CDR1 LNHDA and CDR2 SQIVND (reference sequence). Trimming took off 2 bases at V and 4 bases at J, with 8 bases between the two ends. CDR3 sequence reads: CASSITGSYGYTF. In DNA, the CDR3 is TGTGCCAGTAGTATAACAGGGAGCTATGGCTACACCTTC.

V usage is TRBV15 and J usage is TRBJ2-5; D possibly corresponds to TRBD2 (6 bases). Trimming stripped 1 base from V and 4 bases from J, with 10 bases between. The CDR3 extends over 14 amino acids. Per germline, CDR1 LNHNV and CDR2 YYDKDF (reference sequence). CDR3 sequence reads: CATSRGGGVETQYF. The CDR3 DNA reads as TGTGCCACCAGCAGAGGGGGCGGGGTAGAGACCCAGTACTTC.